The rows below give T cell receptor beta chains drawn from one sample of a study of T cells in Graves' hyperthyroidism and ophthalmopathy. MiXCR, applied by TCRdb to the multiplex PCR reads, yields one record per CDR3 protein. The table shows over 500,000 distinct CDR3 sequences, with 14% occurring only once. Material: blood. The receptors were sampled from a woman aged 40 to 50 with Graves' hyperthyroidism. Both conserved end residues are part of each CDR3. The D gene is left open where the match is weak. Size tells how often a clone was seen (once, few, many) or the class of an expanded clone, and some rows leave it out.

v_call	j_call	d_call	clone_size	cdr3_aa	cdr3_nt
TRBV28	TRBJ1-6	TRBD1	-	CASRPQGGSYNSPLHF	TGTGCCAGCAGACCCCAGGGGGGCTCCTATAATTCACCCCTCCACTTT
TRBV14	TRBJ2-7	-	many	CASSQDPGSSYEQYF	TGTGCCAGCAGCCAAGATCCCGGAAGCTCCTACGAGCAGTACTTC
TRBV28	TRBJ2-2	TRBD1	many	CASTRTGDLSNTGELFF	TGTGCCAGCACTCGAACAGGGGATCTTTCGAACACCGGGGAGCTGTTTTTT
TRBV29-1	TRBJ2-7	TRBD1	many	CSVGPGGMNEQYF	TGCAGCGTTGGCCCAGGGGGTATGAACGAGCAGTACTTC
TRBV20-1	TRBJ2-7	TRBD2	many	CSARDQEREHTYEQYF	TGCAGTGCTAGAGATCAGGAGCGGGAGCACACCTACGAGCAGTACTTC
TRBV2	TRBJ2-7	-	many	CASSVEKASSYEQYF	TGTGCCAGCAGTGTGGAAAAAGCGAGCTCCTACGAGCAGTACTTC
TRBV28	TRBJ1-2	-	many	CASTTSPGAYGYTF	TGTGCCAGCACCACCTCTCCAGGGGCCTATGGCTACACCTTC
TRBV2	TRBJ2-7	-	-	CASSPRGQYEQYF	TGTGCCAGCAGCCCCAGGGGTCAGTACGAGCAGTACTTC
TRBV30	TRBJ2-5	-	many	CAWSVGREQETQYF	TGTGCCTGGAGTGTCGGCAGGGAGCAAGAGACCCAGTACTTC
TRBV5-1	TRBJ2-5	-	many	CASSPERSETQYF	TGCGCCAGCAGCCCGGAGAGGTCAGAGACCCAGTACTTC
TRBV5-8	TRBJ1-2	-	many	CASSLPGQGLGYTF	TGTGCCAGCAGCCTGCCGGGACAAGGGTTGGGCTACACCTTC
TRBV11-2	TRBJ1-1	-	many	CASSLGEWVNTEAFF	TGTGCCAGCAGCTTAGGAGAATGGGTGAACACTGAAGCTTTCTTT
TRBV28	TRBJ2-5	TRBD1	many	CASMPRTGGRETQYF	TGTGCCAGCATGCCGAGGACAGGGGGTCGAGAGACCCAGTACTTC
TRBV2	TRBJ2-1	TRBD2	many	CATQGLAVYNEQFF	TGTGCCACACAGGGACTAGCGGTCTACAATGAGCAGTTCTTC
TRBV30	TRBJ2-1	TRBD2	few	CAWSVQGLAGPGEQFF	TGTGCCTGGAGTGTACAGGGACTAGCGGGGCCGGGTGAGCAGTTCTTC
TRBV3-1	TRBJ2-3	TRBD2	many	CASSRTSGSGGTDTQYF	TGTGCCAGCAGCCGGACTAGCGGGAGTGGCGGCACAGATACGCAGTATTTT
TRBV20-1	TRBJ1-2	-	many	CSASEGVYGYTF	TGCAGTGCTAGCGAGGGTGTCTATGGCTACACCTTC
TRBV7-9	TRBJ2-7	TRBD2	-	CASSLAGGPLNEQYF	TGTGCCAGCAGCTTAGCGGGAGGGCCCCTCAACGAGCAGTACTTC
TRBV4-1	TRBJ1-1	-	once	CASSQDLGGAGGTEAFF	TGCGCCAGCAGCCAAGATCTTGGGGGGGCCGGGGGGACTGAAGCTTTCTTT
TRBV12-3/TRBV12-4	TRBJ2-5	TRBD2	many	CASSSSGTRETQYF	TGTGCCAGCAGCTCCAGCGGGACGAGGGAGACCCAGTACTTC
TRBV12-3/TRBV12-4	TRBJ1-1	TRBD1	many	CASSLPGGGTEAFF	TGTGCCAGCAGTTTACCAGGGGGCGGCACTGAAGCTTTCTTT
TRBV27	TRBJ2-5	-	many	CASSFTRGLQETQYF	TGTGCCAGCAGTTTTACCCGGGGCCTTCAAGAGACCCAGTACTTC
TRBV5-1	TRBJ1-1	TRBD1	many	CASSPDRARRTEAFF	TGCGCCAGCAGCCCGGACAGGGCCCGAAGAACTGAAGCTTTCTTT
TRBV4-1	TRBJ1-5	-	-	CASSQRVQQPQHF	TGCGCCAGCAGCCAACGGGTACAGCAGCCCCAGCATTTT
TRBV10-3	TRBJ2-3	-	many	CAIRDSSTDTQYF	TGTGCCATCAGGGACTCCTCCACAGATACGCAGTATTTT
TRBV5-5	TRBJ2-7	-	-	CASSLAGAAEQYF	TGTGCCAGCAGCTTGGCCGGGGCTGCCGAGCAGTACTTC
TRBV12-3/TRBV12-4	TRBJ1-1	TRBD1	many	CASSPTGMNTEAFF	TGTGCCAGCAGCCCGACAGGGATGAACACTGAAGCTTTCTTT
TRBV6-1	TRBJ2-1	TRBD2	few	CASNPGTSAYNEQFF	TGTGCCAGCAACCCCGGGACTAGCGCCTACAATGAGCAGTTCTTC
TRBV20-1	TRBJ2-7	TRBD2	few	CSARDLLASGRALPNEQYF	TGCAGTGCTAGAGATTTGTTGGCTAGCGGGAGGGCCCTTCCCAACGAGCAGTACTTC
TRBV6-1	TRBJ2-1	TRBD2	few	CASSPGTSHNEQFF	TGTGCCAGCAGCCCCGGGACTAGTCACAATGAGCAGTTCTTC
TRBV28	TRBJ2-7	TRBD1	-	CASSSGQLVYEQYF	TGTGCCAGCAGTTCGGGACAGTTAGTCTACGAGCAGTACTTC
TRBV7-8	TRBJ1-1	TRBD1	-	CASSFQQGVNTEAFF	TGTGCCAGCAGCTTTCAGCAGGGGGTGAACACTGAAGCTTTCTTT
TRBV5-4	TRBJ2-3	-	-	CASSRAPDTQYF	TGTGCCAGCAGCCGGGCTCCAGATACGCAGTATTTT
TRBV5-1	TRBJ2-7	-	many	CASSLAAYGYYEQYF	TGCGCCAGCAGCTTGGCGGCTTACGGGTACTACGAGCAGTACTTC
TRBV28	TRBJ2-7	TRBD2	many	CASKGTGGTYEQYF	TGTGCCAGCAAGGGGACGGGAGGAACCTACGAGCAGTACTTC
TRBV28	TRBJ2-3	-	many	CASSLSVADTQYF	TGTGCCAGCAGTTTAAGCGTGGCAGATACGCAGTATTTT
TRBV11-2	TRBJ1-6	-	many	CASRLGVSVNSPLHF	TGTGCCAGCAGATTAGGGGTCTCAGTCAATTCACCCCTCCACTTT
TRBV12-3/TRBV12-4	TRBJ2-2	-	many	CASSFGPNPGELFF	TGTGCCAGCAGTTTCGGGCCAAACCCCGGGGAGCTGTTTTTT
TRBV11-2	TRBJ1-2	-	many	CASSLGNSDGYTF	TGTGCCAGCAGCTTAGGCAACAGCGACGGCTACACCTTC
TRBV7-3	TRBJ2-5	-	-	CASSSTAPETQYF	TGTGCCAGCAGCTCGACAGCGCCGGAGACCCAGTACTTC
TRBV6-1	TRBJ2-1	-	many	CASREGGLPSYNEQFF	TGTGCCAGCAGAGAAGGTGGACTACCCTCCTACAATGAGCAGTTCTTC
TRBV28	TRBJ2-5	TRBD2	many	CASSPGGGWADETQYF	TGTGCCAGCAGTCCCGGCGGGGGTTGGGCTGACGAGACCCAGTACTTC
TRBV9	TRBJ1-3	-	few	CASSVARASSGNTIYF	TGTGCCAGCAGCGTAGCTAGGGCGAGCTCTGGAAACACCATATATTTT
TRBV5-1	TRBJ2-3	TRBD1	many	CASSTSTGDVDTQYF	TGCGCCAGCAGCACCTCGACAGGGGATGTGGATACGCAGTATTTT
TRBV3-1	TRBJ1-2	-	many	CASSQAQVLRGYTF	TGTGCCAGCAGCCAAGCTCAGGTTTTACGGGGCTACACCTTC
TRBV5-1	TRBJ2-3	TRBD2	-	CASSLVFSGSGDTQYF	TGCGCCAGCAGCTTGGTGTTTAGCGGGAGTGGGGATACGCAGTATTTT